This T cell receptor (beta chain) was captured by sequencing in a study of cytomegalovirus exposure and HLA in healthy donors. As for this clone: Its antigen is as yet unknown. The identical CDR3 is also encoded by other nucleotide sequences in the sample.

The CDR3 totals 14 residues. CDR1 is SGHTS, CDR2 YDEGEE, per germline. The J segment lost 5 bases and the V segment lost 2 bases, leaving 4 bases of the junction unmatched. Study-level findings and limits: HLA alleles showed associations with approximately 15,000 TCR beta sequences in a later analysis, at a 0.05 false discovery rate. Many donors carried some public TCRs, although rarity characterized most TCR sequences.

The PCR was carried out with 60 Vbeta primers and 13 Jbeta primers. The assay was immunoSEQ multiplex PCR, and TCRdb's table has in-frame clones only and misses some. In the table there are about 220,000 clones, roughly 87% of which are singletons. The V call is TRBV5-8, the J call TRBJ1-1; the match to TRBD1 covers 9 bases. The receptor comes from a woman aged 40 to 50 in good health and CMV-seropositive. Sequencing was performed on PBMCs. The CDR3 DNA is TGTGCCAGCAGCTTAGGGACAGGGAGGACTGAAGCTTTCTTT. It codes for CASSLGTGRTEAFF.